A single sample is the source of the 22 T cell receptor beta chains below, sequenced in a study of T cell clonotyping in hematopoietic cell transplantation. The table came from immunoSEQ multiplex PCR; TCRdb's copy has only in-frame clones and leaves some out. The sample yields fewer than 50,000 clones, around 86% seen once. The time point was: recipient sample about 28 days before transplant, after cytoreduction. The material sequenced was peripheral blood mononuclear cells, taken before stem cell transplant. These receptors originate from a man in his 60s with biphenotypic leukemia. Some clones in this sample may be carry-over from other donors' samples.

This clone was counted only a few times. The chain combines TRBV28 with TRBJ1-2; maybe TRBD1 (6 bases). This CDR3 region has 13 residues. V dropped 5 bases and J dropped 8 bases, with 15 bases sitting between them. Germline V lookup: CDR1 MDHEN, CDR2 SYDVKM. CDR3 nucleotides: TGTGCCAGCAGTCCGGACAGTCCGAGGGGCTACACCTTC. It specifies CASSPDSPRGYTF.

This clone was seen only a few times. This rearrangement joins TRBV28 to TRBJ2-3; no clear D gene. The CDR3 is 11 residues long. The V end lost 2 bases, the J end lost 5 bases, and 2 bases lay between the germline ends. Germline V lookup: CDR1 MDHEN, CDR2 SYDVKM. This CDR3 is CASSLVDTQYF. The CDR3, as DNA: TGTGCCAGCAGTTTAGTAGATACGCAGTATTTT.

The V call is TRBV10-3, the J call TRBJ2-7, with D perhaps TRBD1 (5 bases). The CDR3 has 13 amino acids. V was shortened by 7 bases and J by 0 bases, with 10 bases between the two germline ends. Per the germline V gene, CDR1 is ENHRY and CDR2 is SYGVKD. For the CDR3, the DNA is TGTGCCATCAAAGGGGTCAGCTCCTACGAGCAGTACTTC. Protein: CAIKGVSSYEQYF.

The chain combines TRBV30 with TRBJ1-2; unclear D gene. The germline V and J ends were trimmed by 2 bases and 2 bases, with 6 bases remaining between them. Germline V gene sequence: CDR1 GTSNPN, CDR2 SVGIG (reference sequence). The CDR3 is 12 residues long. The DNA for the CDR3 is TGTGCCTGGAGTAAGGGAAACTATGGCTACACCTTC. It codes for CAWSKGNYGYTF.

V is TRBV5-1 and J is TRBJ1-4; no clear D gene. This CDR3 has 16 amino acids. Trimming left V 2 bases short and J 7 bases short, with 18 bases between. Germline V gives CDR1 SGHRS, CDR2 YFSETQ. The CDR3 protein is CASSLEAGYEAEKLFF. CDR3 DNA: TGCGCCAGCAGCTTAGAGGCGGGGTACGAAGCTGAAAAACTGTTTTTT.

This chain connects TRBV30 to TRBJ1-5; D gene uncertain. Germline CDR1 GTSNPN, CDR2 SVGIG (reference sequence). The length of the CDR3 is 13 residues. The ends were cut back, 5 bases at V and 6 bases at J, with 14 bases in the middle. The CDR3 DNA is TGTGCCTGGGGCGAGGGTTGGGGTCAGCCCCAGCATTTT. Its protein is CAWGEGWGQPQHF.

The V gene is TRBV7-2, the J gene TRBJ2-2; 10 nucleotides agree with TRBD2. Germline assignment: CDR1 SGHTA and CDR2 FQGNSA. The CDR3 has 18 residues. Unmatched junction bases numbered 8, after V lost 1 base and J lost 3 bases. The CDR3 DNA follows: TGTGCCAGCAGCTTAGTGGCCCTAACTAGCGGGGACACCGGGGAGCTGTTTTTT. Protein sequence: CASSLVALTSGDTGELFF.

The chain joins TRBV10-2 to TRBJ2-7; D possibly corresponds to TRBD2 (6 bases). Germline V lookup: CDR1 WSHSY, CDR2 SAAADI. The CDR3 spans 14 residues. Between the trimmed V and J ends, which lost 6 bases and 0 bases, there was a span of 12 bases. The CDR3: CASRVGGSSYEQYF. CDR3 in DNA: TGCGCCAGCAGGGTCGGGGGTTCCTCCTACGAGCAGTACTTC.

The chain carries TRBV11-2 and TRBJ2-2, with D perhaps matching TRBD1 or TRBD2 (5 bases each). This CDR3 is 16 amino acids long. With 3 bases removed from V and 0 bases from J, the gap between germline ends came to 11 bases. Germline values: CDR1 SGHAT, CDR2 FQNNGV. CDR3 sequence (DNA): TGTGCCAGCAGCTTCCTCGGGGCGGCGAACACCGGGGAGCTGTTTTTT. It is translated as CASSFLGAANTGELFF.

The chain combines TRBV7-6 with TRBJ2-2; no definite D call. The CDR3 totals 12 residues. CDR1 and CDR2 (germline): SGHVS, FNYEAQ. The ends were cut back, 5 bases at V and 5 bases at J, with 6 bases in the middle. CDR3 DNA sequence: TGTGCCAGCAGCCCTCCGACCGGGGAGCTGTTTTTT. Protein product: CASSPPTGELFF.

The J gene is TRBJ1-1, the V gene TRBV6-6, with D possibly TRBD1 on 5 matching bases. The CDR3 is 13 amino acids. Trimming stripped 5 bases from V and 7 bases from J, with 14 bases between. The V gene's germline CDR1 is MNHNY and CDR2 SVGAGI (reference sequence). CDR3 sequence reads: CASSNWTPSEAFF. CDR3 bases: TGTGCCAGCAGTAATTGGACACCTAGTGAAGCTTTCTTT.

The V call is TRBV5-1, the J call TRBJ2-2, with unresolved D. Germline CDR1 reads SGHRS; CDR2 reads YFSETQ. The CDR3 is 13 residues long. Trimming pared 2 bases from V and 8 bases from J, leaving 10 bases between. The CDR3 region has the DNA TGCGCCAGCAGCTTTGGTGGTGAGGGGGAGCTGTTTTTT. This translates into CASSFGGEGELFF.

The chain recombines TRBV9 with TRBJ2-5; D may be TRBD1 (6 bases). CDR1 SGDLS and CDR2 YYNGEE come from the germline V gene. V shed 0 bases and J shed 4 bases, with 10 bases lying between them. The CDR3 spans 14 residues. CDR3 residues: CASSVDTGPETQYF. CDR3 DNA sequence: TGTGCCAGCAGCGTAGACACAGGGCCAGAGACCCAGTACTTC.

This sequence joins TRBV10-2 and TRBJ1-1; D not resolved. Between the trimmed V and J ends, which lost 2 bases and 4 bases, there was a span of 14 bases. In germline, CDR1 is WSHSY, CDR2 SAAADI. CDR3 length: 15 amino acids. This CDR3 reads CASSEIRLGSTEAFF. The CDR3 DNA sequence: TGCGCCAGCAGTGAGATTCGGCTGGGTAGCACTGAAGCTTTCTTT.

This clone was observed a single time. This chain connects TRBV9 to TRBJ2-6; D is unclear. CDR1 SGDLS and CDR2 YYNGEE come from the germline V gene. CDR3 length: 15 amino acids. The germline V and J ends were trimmed by 6 bases and 4 bases, with 14 bases remaining between them. As DNA, the CDR3 is TGTGCCAGCAAGGACGGGCCCCTGGGGGCCAACGTCCTGACTTTC. Translation: CASKDGPLGANVLTF. Supplemented by reference TRBV9 and TRBJ2-6, the full variable domain reads DSGVTQTPKHLITATGQRVTLRCSPRSGDLSVYWYQQSLDQGLQFLIQYYNGEERAKGNILERFSAQQFPDLHSELNLSSLELGDSALYFCASKDGPLGANVLTFGAGSRLTVL.

CDR3 region: CASSPGQGLQHF. For the CDR3, the DNA is TGTGCCAGCTCGCCGGGACAGGGCCTCCAGCATTTT. This chain uses TRBV18 with TRBJ1-5; TRBD1 matches 9 bases. V lost 6 bases, J lost 12 bases, and 6 bases stayed unmatched. This CDR3 spans 12 amino acids. The V gene's germline CDR1 is KGHSH and CDR2 LQKENI. The variable domain in full, with the rest retrieved from reference TRBV18 and TRBJ1-5, is NAGVMQNPRHLVRRRGQEARLRCSPMKGHSHVYWYRQLPEEGLKFMVYLQKENIIDESGMPKERFSAEFPKEGPSILRIQQVVRGDSAAYFCASSPGQGLQHFGDGTRLSIL.

The rearrangement joins TRBV2 to TRBJ1-4; maybe TRBD1 (6 bases). Germline lookup yields CDR1 SNHLY and CDR2 FYNNEI. The CDR3 loop spans 15 amino acids. Trimming stripped 6 bases from V and 8 bases from J, with 19 bases between. DNA of the CDR3: TGTGCCAGCAGGTTCGACAGGACACAGCAAGAAAAACTGTTTTTT. Translating it yields CASRFDRTQQEKLFF.

The chain has TRBV30 and TRBJ1-1, with TRBD1 as a possible D gene (5 bases). The V gene lost 0 bases and the J gene lost 10 bases, with 18 bases spanning the gap. The germline gives CDR1 GTSNPN, CDR2 SVGIG (reference sequence). The CDR3 runs to 14 residues. CDR3 in DNA: TGTGCCTGGAGTGTCGTTAACCTCGGGGGGGTAGCTTTCTTT. Residues: CAWSVVNLGGVAFF.

Only a few counts were recorded for this clone. The chain employs TRBV18 and TRBJ1-1; the D is unclear. The V end was cut by 6 bases, the J end by 1 base, with 9 bases between. This CDR3 region has 13 residues. Germline CDR1 is KGHSH and CDR2 is LQKENI. CDR3 region: CASSQQGNTEAFF. The CDR3 region has the DNA TGTGCCAGCTCTCAGCAAGGGAACACTGAAGCTTTCTTT.

V is TRBV6-5 and J is TRBJ1-4; maybe TRBD1 (5 bases). This CDR3 contains 15 residues. Germline CDR1 reads MNHEY; CDR2 reads SVGAGI. The V end was cut by 4 bases, the J end by 8 bases, with 17 bases between. This chain's CDR3 is CASSSREQEMEKLFF. The CDR3 DNA follows: TGTGCCAGCAGTTCCAGAGAACAGGAGATGGAAAAACTGTTTTTT.

This clone is labeled medium-sized (0.01 to 0.1%). The rearrangement links TRBV11-2 to TRBJ2-3; the match to TRBD2 covers 8 bases. This CDR3 has 17 amino acids. V lost 5 bases to trimming and J lost 4 bases; unmatched junction nucleotides: 14. Germline CDR1 SGHAT, CDR2 FQNNGV. CDR3 bases: TGTGCCAGCAGCCCTCGCGGACTAGCCCGGAGAGCAGATACGCAGTATTTT. Translating it yields CASSPRGLARRADTQYF.

The chain links TRBV5-4 to TRBJ2-7; TRBD2 aligns across 10 bases. The CDR3 has 15 residues. Germline V gene sequence: CDR1 SGHNT, CDR2 YYREEE (reference sequence). The junction had 2 bases not matched to a gene; V was cut back by 0 bases and J by 2 bases. The DNA of the CDR3 is TGTGCCAGCAGCTTGGGAGCGGGAGGGCCCTACGAGCAGTACTTC. It encodes CASSLGAGGPYEQYF. The full variable domain, its missing parts supplied by reference TRBV5-4 and TRBJ2-7, is ETGVTQSPTHLIKTRGQQVTLRCSSQSGHNTVSWYQQALGQGPQFIFQYYREEENGRGNFPPRFSGLQFPNYSSELNVNALELDDSALYLCASSLGAGGPYEQYFGPGTRLTVT.